Shown below are 21 T cell receptor beta chains from a single sample sequenced in a study of shared clonotypes between healthy human individuals. This table comes from immunoSEQ multiplex PCR, and its TCRdb copy is limited to in-frame clones, with some not included. In the table there are some 700,000 clones, less than 95% of which are singletons. Sequences were obtained from memory CD8+ T cells from PBMCs. The subset here: CD45RO+ cells pooled with CCR7-negative TemRA cells. These receptors all stem from a man in his late teens or twenties in good health. Some clones in this sample may be carry-over from other donors' samples.

V is TRBV28 and J is TRBJ2-5; D is unclear. The CDR3 runs to 14 residues. Trimming shortened V by 7 bases and J by 5 bases, and 17 bases separated the two germline ends. The germline CDR1 and CDR2 sequences are MDHEN and SYDVKM. Here the CDR3 DNA reads TGTGCCAGCATCTCGAGAGGAAGCCGGGAGACCCAGTACTTC. Residues: CASISRGSRETQYF.

A single count supports this clone. This chain joins TRBV9 and TRBJ2-7; weak D call: TRBD1 (5 bases). Germline lookup yields CDR1 SGDLS and CDR2 YYNGEE. V shed 0 bases and J shed 6 bases, with 7 bases lying between them. The CDR3 loop spans 12 amino acids. CDR3 sequence reads: CASSVEGAEQYF. CDR3 nucleotide sequence: TGTGCCAGCAGCGTAGAAGGGGCCGAGCAGTACTTC.

The V call is TRBV6-5, the J call TRBJ1-1; D possibly corresponds to TRBD1 (6 bases). Trimming removed 3 bases from V and 4 bases from J, with 12 bases in between. Germline CDR1 MNHEY, CDR2 SVGAGI. CDR3 length: 14 amino acids. The CDR3 sequence is CASSYRGRITEAFF. In nucleotides, the CDR3 is TGTGCCAGCAGTTATAGGGGGAGAATCACTGAAGCTTTCTTT.

The V gene is TRBV28, the J gene TRBJ1-2, with D tentatively TRBD1 (6 bases). This CDR3 contains 13 residues. The germline CDR1 and CDR2 sequences are MDHEN and SYDVKM. The V end was cut by 3 bases, the J end by 7 bases, with 12 bases between. The CDR3 spells CASSFTGLFGYTF. The CDR3 DNA is TGTGCCAGCAGTTTCACAGGGTTGTTTGGCTACACCTTC.

This chain connects TRBV7-9 to TRBJ2-7; D is possibly TRBD1 (5 bases). Trimming removed 3 bases at V and 7 bases at J, with 16 bases between. This CDR3 is 14 amino acids long. In germline, CDR1 is SEHNR, CDR2 FQNEAQ (reference sequence). CDR3 sequence reads: CASSFGSGKREQYF. The CDR3 DNA sequence: TGTGCCAGCAGCTTTGGCTCAGGGAAGCGTGAGCAGTACTTC. The full variable domain, in which reference TRBV7-9 and TRBJ2-7 provide the parts outside the CDR3, is DTGVSQNPRHKITKRGQNVTFRCDPISEHNRLYWYRQTLGQGPEFLTYFQNEAQLEKSRLLSDRFSAERPKGSFSTLEIQRTEQGDSAMYLCASSFGSGKREQYFGPGTRLTVT.

This chain uses TRBV29-1 with TRBJ2-5; the D gene is possibly TRBD1 (5 bases). With the DNA end fitting TRBJ2-7 better, the J assignment may be wrong. This CDR3 is 17 amino acids long. CDR1 and CDR2 (germline): SQVTM, ANQGSEA. CDR3 DNA: TGCAGCGTTGAAGAAGTGGGGCAAGGGAAGGTTGCCTACGAGCAGTACTTC. Protein sequence: CSVEEVGQGKVAYEQYF.

The chain carries TRBV5-1 and TRBJ1-1; a weak D match, TRBD1 (5 bases). Trimming removed 1 base from V and 4 bases from J, with 8 bases in between. The CDR3 runs 13 residues. Looked up from germline, CDR1 is SGHRS and CDR2 is YFSETQ. CDR3 region: CASSLLGGTEAFF. The CDR3 DNA reads as TGCGCCAGCAGCTTGTTGGGGGGCACTGAAGCTTTCTTT.

The genes are TRBV30 and TRBJ2-5; D unclear. The V end lost 0 bases, the J end lost 1 base, and 6 bases lay between the germline ends. CDR3 length: 13 residues. The germline CDR1 and CDR2 sequences are GTSNPN and SVGIG (reference sequence). CDR3 region: CAWSVSSQETQYF. The CDR3 region has the DNA TGTGCCTGGAGTGTATCTTCCCAAGAGACCCAGTACTTC.

V usage is TRBV2 and J usage is TRBJ2-7; D is unclear. Germline CDR1 and CDR2: SNHLY and FYNNEI. V was pared by 7 bases and J by 5 bases, with 15 bases between. The CDR3 totals 13 residues. CDR3 DNA sequence: TGTGCCAGCAATGGCCCGGGTTTAGACGAGCAGTACTTC. Translation: CASNGPGLDEQYF. The full variable domain, its missing parts supplied by reference TRBV2 and TRBJ2-7, is EPEVTQTPSHQVTQMGQEVILRCVPISNHLYFYWYRQILGQKVEFLVSFYNNEISEKSEIFDDQFSVERPDGSNFTLKIRSTKLEDSAMYFCASNGPGLDEQYFGPGTRLTVT.

This clone was observed once. This chain joins TRBV21-1 and TRBJ1-3. TRBV21-1 is a documented pseudogene. The CDR3 contains 17 residues. As DNA, the CDR3 is TGTGCCAGCAGCCCCGCATCCCCCGGGTCTTACGGAAACACCATATATTTT. Translation gives CASSPASPGSYGNTIYF.

The V gene is TRBV5-1, the J gene TRBJ2-3; 12 nucleotides match TRBD1. Germline V gene data show CDR1 as SGHRS and CDR2 as YFSETQ. The V segment lost 4 bases and the J segment 3 bases; nucleotides outside the gene matches: 3. There are 15 residues in the CDR3. CDR3 protein: CASSGTGGRTDTQYF. Written as DNA, the CDR3 is TGCGCCAGCAGCGGGACAGGGGGCAGGACAGATACGCAGTATTTT. The entire variable domain, with the rest obtained from reference TRBV5-1 and TRBJ2-3, is as follows: KAGVTQTPRYLIKTRGQQVTLSCSPISGHRSVSWYQQTPGQGLQFLFEYFSETQRNKGNFPGRFSGRQFSNSRSEMNVSTLELGDSALYLCASSGTGGRTDTQYFGPGTRLTVL.

CDR3 nucleotide sequence: TGTGCCAGCAGCGTAGCTGCAGATACGCAGTATTTT. It is translated as CASSVAADTQYF. The chain is built from TRBV9 and TRBJ2-3; D not resolved. Per the germline V gene, CDR1 is SGDLS and CDR2 is YYNGEE. The CDR3 extends over 12 amino acids. Trimming left V 0 bases short and J 4 bases short, with 3 bases between.

The rearrangement joins TRBV7-9 to TRBJ2-1; 13 nucleotides agree with TRBD2. The CDR3 has 14 amino acids. V lost 1 base, J lost 12 bases, and 3 bases stayed unmatched. The germline V gene has CDR1 SEHNR and CDR2 FQNEAQ (reference sequence). The CDR3 nucleotides read TGTGCCAGCAGCTTAGAACTAGCGGGAGGGGGGCAGTTCTTC. Translating it yields CASSLELAGGGQFF.

This chain uses TRBV7-9 with TRBJ2-7; 11 bases are a match to TRBD2. The V gene's germline CDR1 is SEHNR and CDR2 FQNEAQ (reference sequence). V shed 5 bases and J 3 bases; nucleotides not matched to a gene: 12. The CDR3 totals 17 residues. CDR3 in amino acids: CASSQGLAGGESYEQYF. In DNA form, the CDR3 reads TGTGCCAGCAGCCAGGGGCTAGCGGGAGGAGAAAGCTACGAGCAGTACTTC.

This clone turned up a few times. The chain is built from TRBV9 and TRBJ2-1; D remains unclear. Trimming pared 4 bases from V and 8 bases from J, leaving 7 bases between. The CDR3 runs to 11 residues. Germline V gene lookup returns CDR1 SGDLS and CDR2 YYNGEE. CDR3 coding DNA: TGTGCCAGCAGCCTGGCCCATGAGCAGTTCTTC. Protein product: CASSLAHEQFF.

The rearrangement joins TRBV4-3 to TRBJ2-3, with D perhaps TRBD2 (5 bases). In germline, CDR1 is LGHNA, CDR2 YSLEER. V lost 4 bases to trimming and J lost 0 bases, with 14 bases between them. The CDR3 loop spans 16 amino acids. This chain's CDR3 is CASSPERYSSTDTQYF. DNA for the CDR3: TGCGCCAGCAGCCCGGAGCGGTACTCTAGCACAGATACGCAGTATTTT.

To note about this clone: The same CDR3 is also encoded by other DNA sequences in this sample. CDR3 sequence reads: CASSFANYEQYF. The CDR3 DNA sequence: TGTGCCAGCAGTTTCGCCAACTACGAGCAGTACTTC. The gene calls are TRBV28 and TRBJ2-7; the D is unclear. Germline loops: CDR1 MDHEN, CDR2 SYDVKM. Between the trimmed V and J ends, which lost 3 bases and 3 bases, there was a span of 6 bases. The CDR3 contains 12 residues.

The genes are TRBV27 and TRBJ2-7; 7 bases fit TRBD1. The CDR3 is made up of 13 amino acids. The V gene end was trimmed by 5 bases and the J gene end by 6 bases; junction bases not matched to a gene: 7. Looked up from germline, CDR1 is MNHEY and CDR2 is SMNVEV (reference sequence). The CDR3 region is CASSQQGFREQYF. CDR3 bases: TGTGCCAGCAGTCAACAGGGGTTTCGCGAGCAGTACTTC.

The chain employs TRBV27 and TRBJ1-1, with D tentatively TRBD1 (6 bases). Germline lookup yields CDR1 MNHEY and CDR2 SMNVEV (reference sequence). V lost 4 bases, J lost 3 bases, and 15 bases lay in between. The CDR3 length is 15 residues. CDR3 in DNA: TGTGCCAGCAGTTGGGATGGGGGCTTCGACACTGAAGCTTTCTTT. Its protein is CASSWDGGFDTEAFF.

This sequence joins TRBV28 and TRBJ2-7, with 7 bases matching TRBD1. V was clipped by 5 bases and J by 6 bases; unmatched bases: 13. The CDR3 runs 15 residues. CDR1 is MDHEN, CDR2 SYDVKM, per germline. The CDR3 loop reads CASSTGATRALEQYF. CDR3 DNA sequence: TGTGCCAGCAGTACAGGGGCAACTAGGGCCCTCGAGCAGTACTTC.

The chain couples TRBV19 to TRBJ2-1, with D possibly matching TRBD1 (6 bases). Germline CDR1 LNHDA, CDR2 SQIVND (reference sequence). The ends were cut back, 8 bases at V and 7 bases at J, with 21 bases in the middle. The CDR3 runs 15 residues. CDR3: CASGPQGTIGNEQFF. The CDR3 nucleotides are TGTGCCAGTGGACCACAGGGAACAATAGGGAATGAGCAGTTCTTC.